Below, 20 T cell receptor beta chains from the same sample are listed, as sequenced in a study of T cell responses to AZD1222 COVID-19 vaccine. Assay used: immunoSEQ multiplex PCR; TCRdb lists only in-frame clones, some missing. The sample contains 96,000 or so clones, 70% to 90% of which appear only once. The material sequenced was peripheral blood, taken on day 0 of AZD1222 vaccination. The source is an adult in good health.

The chain employs TRBV5-1 and TRBJ2-2, with D perhaps TRBD2 (6 bases). The V end was cut by 0 bases, the J end by 5 bases, with 11 bases between. This CDR3 comprises 15 residues. Germline V gene data show CDR1 as SGHRS and CDR2 as YFSETQ. In nucleotides, the CDR3 is TGCGCCAGCAGCTTGGTCCGGGCGGGGACCGGGGAGCTGTTTTTT. Protein sequence: CASSLVRAGTGELFF.

This rearrangement joins TRBV2 to TRBJ1-3; D gene uncertain. Trimming took off 8 bases at V and 0 bases at J, with 5 bases between the two ends. This CDR3 is 12 amino acids long. Germline-derived CDR1 and CDR2 are SNHLY and FYNNEI. Written as DNA, the CDR3 is TGTGCCAGCGACCTCTCTGGAAACACCATATATTTT. The encoded protein is CASDLSGNTIYF.

The count of this clone is one. This chain uses TRBV11-3 with TRBJ2-3; the D gene is possibly TRBD1 (6 bases). The ends were cut back, 8 bases at V and 0 bases at J, with 12 bases in the middle. The CDR3 is 14 residues long. Germline CDR1 reads SGHNT; CDR2 reads YENEEA. CDR3: CASAQGASTDTQYF. In DNA form, the CDR3 reads TGTGCCAGCGCACAGGGCGCTAGCACAGATACGCAGTATTTT.

The chain carries TRBV30 and TRBJ1-2; D is unresolved. This CDR3 region has 11 residues. Trimming took 5 bases from V and 10 from J, leaving 14 bases between them. CDR1 is GTSNPN, CDR2 SVGIG, per germline (reference sequence). In DNA form, the CDR3 reads TGTGCCTGGGGAAGAGCGCGGCTCTACACCTTC. This gives the protein CAWGRARLYTF.

The chain has TRBV4-1 and TRBJ2-6; D remains unclear. V was trimmed by 1 base and J by 2 bases, leaving 6 bases between them. The CDR3 runs 15 residues. Germline V gene sequence: CDR1 MGHRA, CDR2 YSYEKL. CDR3: CASSQGWAGANVLTF. The CDR3 coding sequence is TGCGCCAGCAGCCAAGGGTGGGCTGGGGCCAACGTCCTGACTTTC.

The CDR3 bases are TGTGCCAGCAGCCAAGATTCTAAGGGGTACTACGAGCAGTACTTC. Its protein product is CASSQDSKGYYEQYF. The chain carries TRBV3-1 (or the pseudogene TRBV3-2) and TRBJ2-7; perhaps TRBD1 as D (5 bases). Germline V CDR1 and CDR2: LGHDT, YNNKEL (reference sequence). The CDR3 covers 15 residues. Trimming pared 0 bases from V and 3 bases from J, leaving 12 bases between.

This chain connects TRBV5-1 to TRBJ2-7; 7 bases line up with TRBD2. After removal of 6 bases from V and 2 bases from J, the junction contained 11 bases not matched to a gene. Germline lookup yields CDR1 SGHRS and CDR2 YFSETQ. This CDR3 has 15 residues. The DNA of the CDR3 is TGCGCCAGCACCCTCTCGTCAGCGGGGACCTACGAGCAGTACTTC. Protein: CASTLSSAGTYEQYF.

The rearrangement uses TRBV5-4 and TRBJ1-2; 8 bases line up with TRBD1. Germline-derived CDR1 and CDR2 are SGHNT and YYREEE (reference sequence). The V and J ends lost 3 bases and 4 bases, in that order; junction bases with no gene match: 5. This CDR3 contains 14 residues. The CDR3 loop reads CASSSPDRGYGYTF. The CDR3 coding sequence is TGTGCCAGCAGCTCTCCCGACAGGGGCTATGGCTACACCTTC.

V and J are TRBV28 and TRBJ2-2, with D possibly matching TRBD1 (6 bases). V was clipped by 4 bases and J by 2 bases, with 11 bases between them. The CDR3 sequence is 15 residues long. Germline CDR1 and CDR2: MDHEN and SYDVKM. The CDR3 nucleotides read TGTGCCAGCAGTTCCACAGGGTACAACACCGGGGAGCTGTTTTTT. It encodes CASSSTGYNTGELFF.

The V gene is TRBV27, the J gene TRBJ2-2; D call uncertain. From germline, CDR1 is MNHEY and CDR2 SMNVEV (reference sequence). The CDR3 runs 17 residues. The V gene lost 7 bases and the J gene lost 7 bases, with 25 bases spanning the gap. In DNA, the CDR3 is TGTGCCAGCACCTACTCCTCTGGAAGCGCTGGCGTCGGGGAGCTGTTTTTT. It is translated as CASTYSSGSAGVGELFF.

This chain joins TRBV30 and TRBJ1-5; no clear D. CDR3 size: 14 residues. Germline V gene lookup returns CDR1 GTSNPN and CDR2 SVGIG (reference sequence). V shed 1 base and J shed 0 bases, with 7 bases lying between them. CDR3 protein: CAWSGINSNQPQHF. The DNA for the CDR3 is TGTGCCTGGAGTGGAATTAATAGCAATCAGCCCCAGCATTTT.

The V and J genes are TRBV7-6 and TRBJ2-2; 9 nucleotides match TRBD1. J gave up 7 bases and V 5 bases, and 5 bases lay outside the gene matches. The CDR3 covers 14 residues. In germline, CDR1 is SGHVS, CDR2 FNYEAQ. The CDR3 DNA sequence: TGTGCCAGCAGCCTAGGGACAGGGTACGGGGAGCTGTTTTTT. Protein: CASSLGTGYGELFF. Looking up the rest from reference TRBV7-6 and TRBJ2-2 gives the full variable domain: GAGVSQSPRYKVTKRGQDVALRCDPISGHVSLYWYRQALGQGPEFLTYFNYEAQQDKSGLPNDRFSAERPEGSISTLTIQRTEQRDSAMYRCASSLGTGYGELFFGEGSRLTVL.

This chain uses TRBV5-1 with TRBJ1-1; 8 bases align to TRBD1. Trimming at V came to 5 bases and at J to 4 bases, leaving 4 bases not matched to a gene. This CDR3 spans 13 amino acids. CDR1 is SGHRS and CDR2 is YFSETQ in the germline V gene. In nucleotides, the CDR3 is TGCGCCAGCAGACCAACAGGGGGCACTGAAGCTTTCTTT. As protein: CASRPTGGTEAFF.

The chain employs TRBV6-5 and TRBJ1-2; D is unresolved. Germline values: CDR1 MNHEY, CDR2 SVGAGI. Between the trimmed V and J ends, which lost 6 bases and 2 bases, there was a span of 10 bases. This CDR3 is 13 amino acids long. The CDR3 nucleotides read TGTGCCAGCAGAAGGACGGAGAACTATGGCTACACCTTC. This codes for CASRRTENYGYTF.

This clone was counted a few times. The CDR3 DNA reads TGTGCCAGCAGCTTAAGCCCTCAGGGGGTATCACCCCTCCACTTT. Translating gives CASSLSPQGVSPLHF. This rearrangement joins TRBV11-2 to TRBJ1-6; 7 bases align to TRBD1. This CDR3 spans 15 amino acids. The J segment lost 10 bases and the V segment lost 2 bases, leaving 8 bases of the junction unmatched. CDR1 is SGHAT, CDR2 FQNNGV, per germline.

The chain carries TRBV7-2 and TRBJ1-2; TRBD1 aligns across 7 bases. The trim removed 5 bases at V and 8 bases at J, leaving 8 bases unmatched. Germline V CDR1 and CDR2: SGHTA, FQGNSA. This CDR3 contains 13 residues. This CDR3 is CASSTGQRDGYTF. The CDR3 DNA sequence: TGTGCCAGCAGCACGGGACAGAGAGACGGCTACACCTTC. Full variable domain (missing parts from reference TRBV7-2 and TRBJ1-2): GAGVSQSPSNKVTEKGKDVELRCDPISGHTALYWYRQSLGQGLEFLIYFQGNSAPDKSGLPSDRFSAERTGGSVSTLTIQRTQQEDSAVYLCASSTGQRDGYTFGSGTRLTVV.

The chain joins TRBV4-1 to TRBJ1-2, with unresolved D. V lost 4 bases, J lost 8 bases, and 20 bases lay in between. Germline CDR1 and CDR2: MGHRA and YSYEKL. This CDR3 comprises 15 residues. This CDR3 is CASSPPMELFRGYTF. Written as DNA, the CDR3 is TGCGCCAGCAGCCCTCCCATGGAGTTGTTCCGGGGCTACACCTTC.

The chain joins TRBV29-1 to TRBJ2-1, with D uncertain. Germline lookup yields CDR1 SQVTM and CDR2 ANQGSEA. This CDR3 comprises 12 residues. Trimming took 2 bases from V and 3 from J, leaving 5 bases between them. This CDR3 is CSVESVYNEQFF. As DNA, the CDR3 is TGCAGCGTTGAATCGGTCTACAATGAGCAGTTCTTC.

The chain is built from TRBV27 and TRBJ1-1; a weak D match, TRBD1 (5 bases). The germline CDR1 and CDR2 sequences are MNHEY and SMNVEV (reference sequence). The CDR3 sequence is 11 residues long. V gave up 6 bases and J gave up 4 bases, with 6 bases separating them. CDR3 coding DNA: TGTGCCAGCAGGGGGCCCACTGAAGCTTTCTTT. Translation gives CASRGPTEAFF.

In this sample, this clone turned up once. The chain uses TRBV19 and TRBJ2-2; 8 bases fit TRBD1. CDR1 and CDR2 from the germline V gene are LNHDA and SQIVND (reference sequence). V lost 5 bases to trimming and J lost 7 bases; unmatched junction nucleotides: 9. The CDR3 has 15 residues. The CDR3 coding sequence is TGTGCCAGTAGTGTCACCGGGACAGGAAACGGGGAGCTGTTTTTT. Translating gives CASSVTGTGNGELFF.